This T cell receptor beta chain was identified in a study of HIV-infected patients and healthy controls. TCRdb called the 5' RACE reads again in MiXCR, with one record for every CDR3 protein. The repertoire holds more than 15,000 distinct CDR3 sequences, with less than 20% as singletons. Losses at the gene ends were 2 bases for V and 7 bases for J; bases not matched to a gene: 14. Germline loops: CDR1 WSHSY, CDR2 SAAADI. The CDR3 is 17 residues long. The sequence derives from a human donor in good health. The chain joins TRBV10-2 to TRBJ2-7; 10 bases agree with TRBD2. Sequencing used CD8+ T cells from blood. CDR3 in amino acids: CASSENWLAGVLREQYF. DNA of the CDR3: TGCGCCAGCAGTGAGAATTGGCTAGCGGGAGTATTAAGGGAGCAGTACTTC.